This T cell receptor beta chain was sequenced for a study of blood T cell repertoires in COVID-19. Study background: The samples span acute and convalescent COVID-19 from the United States, Italy and Spain.

Seattle patients were enrolled during active infection and followed longitudinally. Trimming cost V 3 bases and J 13 bases, with 19 bases left between them. There are 15 residues in the CDR3. Germline CDR1 is SNHLY and CDR2 is FYNNEI. Original processing methods: It was from reference gene primer amplification that nucleated cell counts were estimated. Clones were read by immunoSEQ multiplex PCR, and TCRdb kept only the in-frame ones, dropping some. V, J and clone size reflect that table, while D and trimming were determined from the DNA. The data contain approximately 110,000 clones, around 90% of them seen just once; the ten biggest clones take up around 1.9%.

The sequencing input was peripheral blood. The sequence derives from a man aged 50-60 years with COVID-19, enrolled during active disease. This rearrangement joins TRBV2 to TRBJ1-6, with D uncertain. CDR3 nucleotide sequence: TGTGCCAGCAGTGAGGAGACGTTGGAAAAGATGCCCCTCCACTTT. Protein sequence: CASSEETLEKMPLHF. Based on the CDR3 plus reference TRBV2 and TRBJ1-6, the full variable domain is EPEVTQTPSHQVTQMGQEVILRCVPISNHLYFYWYRQILGQKVEFLVSFYNNEISEKSEIFDDQFSVERPDGSNFTLKIRSTKLEDSAMYFCASSEETLEKMPLHFGNGTRLTVT.